The 29 T cell receptor beta chains reported below all come from one sample, sequenced in a study of read filtering for tumor transcriptome and immune sequencing. From around 0.4 ug of RNA, a library with molecular barcoded alpha/delta and beta/gamma adaptors was made. In TCRdb, the reads were re-called with MiXCR into one record per CDR3 protein. The sample includes about 47,000 distinct CDR3 sequences, about 12% seen only once; the top ten take more than 14%. Material: a population of CD138-negative cells sorted from bone marrow. Every receptor here comes from a donor older than 35 with multiple myeloma.

This clonotype was found many times. J is TRBJ1-1 and V is TRBV29-1; a possible D gene is TRBD1 (5 bases). CDR3 size: 14 residues. V lost 7 bases and J lost 0, with 15 bases in between. Germline-derived CDR1 and CDR2 are SQVTM and ANQGSEA. The CDR3 loop is CSADRAGVNTEAFF. Here the CDR3 DNA reads TGCAGCGCCGATCGTGCGGGGGTGAACACTGAAGCTTTCTTT.

This chain joins TRBV11-2 and TRBJ2-1; 15 positions match TRBD2. The J segment lost 14 bases and the V segment lost 4 bases, leaving 6 bases of the junction unmatched. The CDR3 runs 14 residues. Germline loops: CDR1 SGHAT, CDR2 FQNNGV. The CDR3 reads CASSWGLAGGYEFF. The CDR3, as DNA: TGTGCCAGCAGCTGGGGACTAGCGGGAGGCTACGAGTTCTTC.

As for this clonotype: No conserved phenylalanine or tryptophan is present at the end of the CDR3, so a read error is the likely explanation. The genes are TRBV7-6 and TRBJ1-1, with D unresolved. CDR3 length equals 12 residues. V dropped 1 base and J dropped 5 bases, with 5 bases sitting between them. Germline assignment: CDR1 SGHVS and CDR2 FNYEAQ. CDR3 in amino acids: CASSLDGTEAFL. The CDR3 DNA is TGTGCCAGCAGCTTAGATGGGACTGAAGCTTTCCTT.

This clonotype was counted many times. This chain links TRBV2 with TRBJ2-7, with a tentative D call TRBD2 (6 bases). The CDR3 runs 14 residues. Germline assignment: CDR1 SNHLY and CDR2 FYNNEI. V was cut by 3 bases and J by 1 base, with 10 bases left in between. The CDR3 coding sequence is TGTGCCAGCAGTGAGGCAGGGACTTCCTACGAGCAGTACTTC. Amino acid sequence: CASSEAGTSYEQYF.

Ten or more counts support this clonotype. The chain employs TRBV2 and TRBJ2-2; the D gene could be TRBD1 or TRBD2 (6 bases each). V was cut by 6 bases and J by 6 bases, with 11 bases left in between. The CDR3 extends over 13 amino acids. Germline CDR1 reads SNHLY; CDR2 reads FYNNEI. CDR3 region: CASRGGHPGELFF. In nucleotides, the CDR3 is TGTGCCAGCAGGGGGGGACATCCCGGGGAGCTGTTTTTT.

This clonotype ranks as medium-sized. The chain has TRBV20-1 and TRBJ2-1; D unresolved. The CDR3 totals 11 residues. Germline CDR1 is DFQATT and CDR2 is SNEGSKA (reference sequence). Trimming took off 1 base at V and 8 bases at J, with 6 bases between the two ends. CDR3 loop: CSARVLDEQFF. CDR3 DNA sequence: TGCAGTGCTAGAGTTTTAGATGAGCAGTTCTTC.

This clonotype was seen repeatedly, ten times or more. This chain joins TRBV6-5 and TRBJ2-7; TRBD1 might be the D (5 bases). V was shortened by 5 bases and J by 0 bases, with 11 bases between the two germline ends. This CDR3 contains 14 residues. The germline V gene encodes CDR1 MNHEY and CDR2 SVGAGI. CDR3: CASSTVQASYEQYF. In DNA, the CDR3 is TGTGCCAGCAGTACCGTACAGGCCTCCTACGAGCAGTACTTC.

This clonotype was detected many times. The gene calls are TRBV7-8 and TRBJ2-2, with a weak D call TRBD1 (5 bases). The germline V and J ends were trimmed by 1 base and 3 bases, with 9 bases remaining between them. Germline CDR1 and CDR2: SGHVS and FQNEAQ. This CDR3 spans 15 amino acids. CDR3 coding DNA: TGTGCCAGCAGCTTAGACAGGTTTTACACCGGGGAGCTGTTTTTT. This translates into CASSLDRFYTGELFF.

This clonotype came up a few times. V and J are TRBV20-1 and TRBJ2-1; 13 bases align to TRBD2. J lost 8 bases, V lost 6 bases, and 10 bases had no gene match. Germline CDR1 and CDR2: DFQATT and SNEGSKA (reference sequence). This CDR3 contains 15 residues. CDR3 in DNA: TGCAGTGCAACCACGGGACTAGCGGGGATTTATGAGCAGTTCTTC. It is translated as CSATTGLAGIYEQFF.

The sample holds many counts of this clonotype. J is TRBJ2-7 and V is TRBV12-3 or TRBV12-4; 9 nucleotides match TRBD2. V dropped 1 base and J dropped 5; count of bases not matched to a gene: 6. The CDR3 contains 15 residues. The CDR3 region has the DNA TGTGCCAGCAGTTTAGATGGGACTAGCATAAACGAGCAGTACTTC. Translation: CASSLDGTSINEQYF.

The table lists this clonotype with many counts. The V gene is TRBV7-2, the J gene TRBJ2-3; no reliable D call. Germline-derived CDR1 and CDR2 are SGHTA and FQGNSA. The CDR3 totals 13 residues. Trimming pared 0 bases from V and 4 bases from J, leaving 5 bases between. This chain's CDR3 is CASSLAGPDTQYF. CDR3 sequence (DNA): TGTGCCAGCAGCTTAGCGGGCCCAGATACGCAGTATTTT.

At least ten counts were recorded for this clonotype. J is TRBJ2-3 and V is TRBV2; possible D gene TRBD2, 5 bases. From germline, CDR1 is SNHLY and CDR2 FYNNEI. V lost 8 bases, J lost 1 base, and 10 bases lay in between. CDR3 length: 13 amino acids. The CDR3 region has the DNA TGTGCCAGCCTCCTTAGCGGCACAGATACGCAGTATTTT. It codes for CASLLSGTDTQYF.

This clonotype was found many times. The V call is TRBV7-9, the J call TRBJ2-7; D may be TRBD1 or TRBD2 (5 bases each). The V end lost 5 bases, the J end lost 1 base, and 18 bases lay between the germline ends. The germline V gene encodes CDR1 SEHNR and CDR2 FQNEAQ (reference sequence). This CDR3 is built from 16 residues. DNA of the CDR3: TGTGCCAGCAGCGATCCGAGGGCGCAGGGTTCCTACGAGCAGTACTTC. Translating it yields CASSDPRAQGSYEQYF.

This clonotype was observed at least ten times. The chain links TRBV7-3 to TRBJ2-2; D is unclear. V lost 5 bases, J lost 4 bases, and 11 bases lay in between. Germline-derived CDR1 and CDR2 are SGHTA and FQGTGA. The CDR3 extends over 14 amino acids. This chain's CDR3 is CASSPQFSTGELFF. The CDR3, as DNA: TGTGCCAGCAGCCCTCAGTTCAGCACCGGGGAGCTGTTTTTT.

This clonotype appeared many times. The CDR3 loop is CASSLGLAGGPFLNEQFF. The CDR3 DNA reads as TGTGCCAGTAGTTTGGGACTAGCGGGAGGGCCTTTTTTGAATGAGCAGTTCTTC. The chain joins TRBV19 to TRBJ2-1; 16 bases map to TRBD2. Germline-derived CDR1 and CDR2 are LNHDA and SQIVND (reference sequence). The CDR3 contains 18 residues. Trimming took 5 bases from V and 7 from J; bases not matched to a gene: 11.

At least ten counts were recorded for this clonotype. This chain uses TRBV11-2 with TRBJ1-1; D is possibly TRBD1 (6 bases). From germline, CDR1 is SGHAT and CDR2 FQNNGV. CDR3 length: 14 amino acids. Trimming pared 4 bases from V and 6 bases from J, leaving 15 bases between. The DNA of the CDR3 is TGTGCCAGCAGCTCATCGGGCGGACAGTCTGAAGCTTTCTTT. Protein sequence: CASSSSGGQSEAFF.

Points on this clonotype: An end of the junction does not agree with germline; a read error may underlie this. The rearrangement uses TRBV11-2 and TRBJ2-1; D gene ambiguous. CDR1 and CDR2 (germline): SGHAT, FQNNGV. The CDR3 length is 14 residues. The CDR3 DNA follows: TGTACCAGCAGCTTAGGTACTGTGGGGAATGGGCAGTTCTTC. The encoded protein is CTSSLGTVGNGQFF.

On this clonotype: A much larger clone sits a single nucleotide away, making a read error possible. V and J are TRBV5-6 and TRBJ2-3; 9 nucleotides line up with TRBD1. The CDR3 is 14 amino acids. The V gene's germline CDR1 is SGHDT and CDR2 YYEEEE. The CDR3 sequence is CASSWTGDSDAQYF. In DNA, the CDR3 is TGTGCCAGCAGCTGGACAGGGGATTCAGATGCGCAGTATTTT.

This clonotype was seen repeatedly, ten times or more. The chain couples TRBV28 to TRBJ2-1; D not resolved. CDR3 length equals 11 residues. The ends were cut back, 7 bases at V and 10 bases at J, with 11 bases in the middle. The germline V gene has CDR1 MDHEN and CDR2 SYDVKM. The DNA for the CDR3 is TGTGCCAGCACGGGCGGCGGCGAGCAGTTCTTC. Amino acid sequence: CASTGGGEQFF.

This clonotype was detected many times. The chain joins TRBV11-2 to TRBJ2-1; D might be TRBD1 or TRBD2, each matching 5 bases. The V end lost 3 bases, the J end lost 9 bases, and 9 bases lay between the germline ends. CDR1 and CDR2 from the germline V gene are SGHAT and FQNNGV. This CDR3 spans 12 amino acids. CDR3 sequence reads: CASSLGVSEQFF. The CDR3 DNA is TGTGCCAGCAGCTTGGGGGTTAGTGAGCAGTTCTTC. Full variable domain (missing parts from reference TRBV11-2 and TRBJ2-1): EAGVAQSPRYKIIEKRQSVAFWCNPISGHATLYWYQQILGQGPKLLIQFQNNGVVDDSQLPKDRFSAERLKGVDSTLKIQPAKLEDSAVYLCASSLGVSEQFFGPGTRLTVL.

This clonotype was seen many times. The chain combines TRBV7-9 with TRBJ1-1, with 10 bases that match TRBD1. Per the germline V gene, CDR1 is SEHNR and CDR2 is FQNEAQ (reference sequence). Trimming took 6 bases from V and 0 from J; bases not matched to a gene: 10. The CDR3 consists of 17 residues. CDR3 protein: CASSLRRDRGMNTEAFF. CDR3 DNA sequence: TGTGCCAGCAGTCTAAGGAGGGACAGGGGTATGAACACTGAAGCTTTCTTT.

This clonotype was counted at least ten times. The chain links TRBV11-1 to TRBJ1-1, with TRBD1 matching over 10 bases. The CDR3 is made up of 15 amino acids. Germline CDR1 and CDR2: SGHAT and FQDESV (reference sequence). V dropped 6 bases and J dropped 0; count of bases not matched to a gene: 4. The CDR3 is CASRPGQGMNTEAFF. CDR3 DNA sequence: TGTGCCAGCAGACCGGGACAGGGGATGAACACTGAAGCTTTCTTT.

This clonotype was seen ten or more times. The chain employs TRBV7-9 and TRBJ2-2; D is unclear. This CDR3 is 14 amino acids long. Trimming shortened V by 5 bases and J by 1 base, and 8 bases separated the two germline ends. Germline-derived CDR1 and CDR2 are SEHNR and FQNEAQ (reference sequence). The CDR3 here is CASSPWQNTGELFF. DNA for the CDR3: TGTGCCAGCAGCCCCTGGCAGAACACCGGGGAGCTGTTTTTT.

This clonotype came up many times. The chain links TRBV6-2 or TRBV6-3 to TRBJ1-5; D not certain. The CDR3 runs to 13 residues. V was trimmed by 8 bases and J by 7 bases, leaving 15 bases between them. CDR1 is MNHEY, CDR2 SVGEGT, per germline. CDR3 nucleotide sequence: TGTGCCAGCTCTAAGGGAGGAACACAGCCCCAGCATTTT. Translation gives CASSKGGTQPQHF.

This clonotype was found many times. This chain links TRBV12-3 or TRBV12-4 with TRBJ2-6; no clear D. Trimming took 5 bases from V and 0 from J, leaving 5 bases between them. The CDR3 consists of 14 residues. The CDR3 coding sequence is TGTGCCAGCAGTGACACCTCTGGGGCCAACGTCCTGACTTTC. As protein: CASSDTSGANVLTF.

The chain has TRBV7-3 and TRBJ2-1; D call uncertain. Germline CDR1 SGHTA, CDR2 FQGTGA. Deletions cut 2 bases from V and 9 bases from J, with 11 bases between. CDR3 length: 13 residues. CDR3 nucleotides: TGTGCCAGCAGCTTATCCGAAGTCGGTGAGCAGTTCTTC. It encodes CASSLSEVGEQFF.

This clonotype was detected many times. One junction end disagrees with the germline gene, perhaps due to a read error. The rearrangement uses TRBV29-1 and TRBJ2-1; 12 bases line up with TRBD2. Germline V lookup: CDR1 SQVTM, CDR2 ANQGSEA. The length of the CDR3 is 16 residues. The CDR3 spells CSVEGPSGRANYEQFF. CDR3 sequence (DNA): TGCAGCGTAGAAGGCCCTAGCGGGAGGGCCAACTATGAGCAGTTCTTC.

This clonotype was found many times. The chain links TRBV29-1 to TRBJ2-3; no reliable D call. CDR1 is SQVTM, CDR2 ANQGSEA, per germline. The CDR3 totals 15 residues. V lost 7 bases and J 0 bases, leaving 17 bases between the germline ends. Here the CDR3 reads CSATKTRSSTDTQYF. In DNA, the CDR3 is TGCAGCGCCACAAAGACGAGATCTAGCACAGATACGCAGTATTTT.

This clonotype was seen many times. The gene calls are TRBV25-1 and TRBJ2-7; 7 nucleotides line up with TRBD1. Germline V CDR1 and CDR2: MGHDK, SYGVNS. The CDR3 is 12 residues long. The trim removed 4 bases at V and 6 bases at J, leaving 3 bases unmatched. The CDR3 is CASSGNRGEQYF. In nucleotides, the CDR3 is TGTGCCAGCAGTGGGAACAGGGGCGAGCAGTACTTC.